Below, one TCR beta chain is given with its context. The clone's antigen remains unknown. No much larger clone exists at a distance of one base, and base qualities are not known. Distinct nucleotide sequences in the sample also encode this CDR3. A distance of 9 bases separates the germline ends of V and J, which lose 2 bases and 1 base respectively. Its CDR3 holds 14 amino acids, cysteine through phenylalanine. Only the CDR3 DNA stays, 42 bases, in frame from base 1. CDR1 and CDR2, per the germline V gene (reference sequence), are SGHNT and YYREEE. The data originate from a study of siplizumab effects on memory and regulatory T cells (dated by TCRdb to 2018 to 2020). In the study overall: The effect of the anti-CD2 antibody siplizumab on alloreactive T-cell subsets was examined in allogeneic mixed lymphocyte reactions constructed from human PBMCs.

Broad study findings and their caveats: Siplizumab significantly lowered the cumulative frequency of alloreactive sequences that could be traced to unstimulated CD4+ memory T cells. For roughly 75-97% of proliferating CD4+ or CD8+ clones, no naive or memory phenotype could be assigned. Compared with memory T cells, unstimulated naive T cells appeared more diverse, and naive cells seemed to make a substantial contribution to the alloresponse. Sequences below about 10^-5 frequency were poorly captured, so only a minor fraction of alloreactive clones could be mapped to unstimulated subsets. Of the alloreactive CD4+ clones that could be mapped, the Treg-derived share averaged about 67% with siplizumab compared with 25% to 30% in control reactions. No functional confirmation was obtained for the suppressive function of proliferating Tregs from siplizumab cultures.

Library preparation was by the immunoSEQ multiplex PCR assay. The deep sequencing platform assayed about 10^5 TCR templates per sample. Genomic DNA extracted from sorted T cells was the material used for TCRbeta CDR3 sequencing. The original pipeline was this. The R programming language was used for the clonal analysis of the TCRbeta CDR3 data. Alloreactive CD4+ and CD8+ clones were defined by comparing unstimulated samples with post-reaction CFSE-low samples. By matching sequences to the repertoires of sorted unstimulated Treg and non-Treg cells, each alloreactive CD4+ clone was assigned a regulatory or non-regulatory origin. TCRdb re-hosts the immuneACCESS table, in-frame sequences only. Its copies lack some clones; in the studies checked, an unresolved V gene accounts for under half of them, and the cause for the rest is not known. That table gives V, J and clone size, and the DNA gave D and trimming. Across this sample there are about 120,000 clones, with approximately 92% seen only once. About 0.16% of the sample comes from the top ten.

Sorted unstimulated T cells and proliferating T cells recovered from mixed lymphocyte reactions underwent TCRbeta CDR3 sequencing. Fresh whole blood from approximately ten HLA-typed healthy donors was used to isolate PBMCs. To map where alloreactive clones came from, unstimulated CD4+ non-regulatory T cells were FACS-sorted. The sample consisted of non-Treg CD4+ T cells sorted from blood. The sample's cell subset or site label is to be understood as: FACS-sorted unstimulated CD4+ non-regulatory T cells. The rearranged chain carries TRBV5-4 and TRBJ1-1, with the D gene too uncertain to name. The receptor was isolated from a human donor in good health. The nucleotide sequence reads TGTGCCAGCAGCTTCATTAGAGAGAACACTGAAGCTTTCTTT. Its protein reads: CASSFIRENTEAFF.